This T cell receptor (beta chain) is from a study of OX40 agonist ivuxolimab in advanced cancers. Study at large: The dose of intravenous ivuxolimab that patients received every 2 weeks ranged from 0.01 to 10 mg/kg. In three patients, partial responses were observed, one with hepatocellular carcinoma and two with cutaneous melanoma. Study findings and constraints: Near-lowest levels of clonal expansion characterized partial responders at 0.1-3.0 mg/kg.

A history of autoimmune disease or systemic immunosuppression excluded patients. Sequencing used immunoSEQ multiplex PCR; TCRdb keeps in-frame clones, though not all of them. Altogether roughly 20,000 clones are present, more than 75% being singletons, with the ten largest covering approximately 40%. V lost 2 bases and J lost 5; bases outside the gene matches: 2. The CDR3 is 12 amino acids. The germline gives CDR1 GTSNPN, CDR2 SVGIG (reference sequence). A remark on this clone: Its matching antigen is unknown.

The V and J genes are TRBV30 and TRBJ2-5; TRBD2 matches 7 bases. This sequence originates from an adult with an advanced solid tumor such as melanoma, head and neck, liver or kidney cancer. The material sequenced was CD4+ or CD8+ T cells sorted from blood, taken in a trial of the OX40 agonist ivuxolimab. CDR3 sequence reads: CAWSRREETQYF. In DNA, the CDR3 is TGTGCCTGGAGTCGGCGGGAGGAGACCCAGTACTTC.